A single sample gave rise to the 27 T cell receptor beta chains below, sequenced in a study of relationships among human T cell subsets. The CD45RA-negative fraction was bead-selected with anti-CD45RO to obtain memory T cells. TCR alpha and beta CDR3s were amplified from mRNA by semiquantitative ARM-PCR. ARM-PCR used tagged nested gene-specific primers, then communal superprimers for exponential amplification. A single record per CDR3 protein comes from TCRdb applying MiXCR to the multiplex PCR reads. The sample yields thousands of distinct CDR3 sequences, around 59% seen once. The specimen sequenced was memory T cells sorted from blood. Every receptor here comes from a man between 35 and 55 years old in good health.

This clonotype was picked up a small number of times. The chain recombines TRBV10-2 with TRBJ1-5; D not certain. V lost 4 bases and J 0 bases, leaving 10 bases between the germline ends. This CDR3 region has 15 residues. CDR1 is WSHSY, CDR2 SAAADI, per germline. The CDR3 region is CASSVGFYSNQPQHF. For the CDR3, the DNA is TGCGCCAGCAGTGTCGGTTTCTATAGCAATCAGCCCCAGCATTTT.

The chain has TRBV7-8 and TRBJ1-5; TRBD1 agrees at 8 bases. J gave up 3 bases and V 5 bases, and 3 bases lay outside the gene matches. The CDR3 spans 14 residues. Germline V gene sequence: CDR1 SGHVS, CDR2 FQNEAQ. The CDR3 protein is CASSPGQDNQPQHF. The CDR3 DNA is TGTGCCAGCAGCCCGGGACAGGACAATCAGCCCCAGCATTTT.

The genes are TRBV28 and TRBJ2-5; 7 nucleotides align to TRBD2. This CDR3 is 15 amino acids long. Germline assignment: CDR1 MDHEN and CDR2 SYDVKM. The junction had 11 bases not matched to a gene; V was cut back by 5 bases and J by 5 bases. The CDR3 loop is CASSEFGLEAETQYF. CDR3 DNA: TGTGCCAGCAGTGAATTCGGACTAGAGGCGGAGACCCAGTACTTC.

In its sample, this clonotype was seen a few times. The genes are TRBV19 and TRBJ2-4; 9 bases map to TRBD1. The trim removed 1 base at V and 5 bases at J, leaving 6 bases unmatched. This CDR3 region has 16 residues. In germline, CDR1 is LNHDA, CDR2 SQIVND (reference sequence). This chain's CDR3 is CASSIVGTGTENIQYF. The CDR3 DNA is TGTGCCAGTAGTATAGTAGGGACAGGGACCGAAAACATTCAGTACTTC.

This clonotype has more than one count but fewer than ten. This chain links TRBV27 with TRBJ1-6; weak D call: TRBD1 (6 bases). V was trimmed by 2 bases and J by 10 bases, leaving 18 bases between them. Germline CDR1 and CDR2: MNHEY and SMNVEV (reference sequence). This CDR3 is built from 16 residues. The CDR3 here is CASSLRRQDGGSPLHF. In DNA, the CDR3 is TGTGCCAGCAGTTTAAGGCGACAGGATGGGGGGTCACCCCTCCACTTT.

The chain couples TRBV28 to TRBJ2-3; TRBD2 is a possible D gene (5 bases). The germline V gene has CDR1 MDHEN and CDR2 SYDVKM. CDR3 length: 14 amino acids. V shed 5 bases and J shed 1 base, with 10 bases lying between them. The CDR3 DNA sequence: TGTGCCAGCAGTCTCCTAGCAGGCACAGATACGCAGTATTTT. It encodes CASSLLAGTDTQYF.

The V gene is TRBV20-1, the J gene TRBJ2-1; D tentatively fits TRBD1 or TRBD2 (5 bases each). V was shortened by 4 bases and J by 2 bases, with 18 bases between the two germline ends. Per the germline V gene, CDR1 is DFQATT and CDR2 is SNEGSKA (reference sequence). CDR3 length: 16 amino acids. CDR3 amino acids: CSANPGRYLTYNEQFF. CDR3 sequence (DNA): TGCAGTGCTAATCCGGGACGTTACCTGACCTACAATGAGCAGTTCTTC.

The chain uses TRBV5-1 and TRBJ2-3, with 11 nucleotides matching TRBD1. V shed 3 bases, J shed 4 bases, and the junction held 4 bases outside the gene matches. CDR3 length equals 15 residues. Germline V lookup: CDR1 SGHRS, CDR2 YFSETQ. The CDR3 nucleotides are TGCGCCAGCAGCTGGACAGGGGGCAGATCAGATACGCAGTATTTT. This codes for CASSWTGGRSDTQYF. The whole variable domain, remainder taken from reference TRBV5-1 and TRBJ2-3, is KAGVTQTPRYLIKTRGQQVTLSCSPISGHRSVSWYQQTPGQGLQFLFEYFSETQRNKGNFPGRFSGRQFSNSRSEMNVSTLELGDSALYLCASSWTGGRSDTQYFGPGTRLTVL.

This clonotype was seen a handful of times. The genes are TRBV30 and TRBJ2-7, with D possibly being TRBD1 or TRBD2 (5 bases each). Per the germline V gene, CDR1 is GTSNPN and CDR2 is SVGIG (reference sequence). The CDR3 is 11 amino acids. Between the trimmed V and J ends, which lost 6 bases and 5 bases, there was a span of 11 bases. CDR3 residues: CACLGDHEQYF. The CDR3 coding sequence is TGTGCCTGCCTGGGGGACCACGAGCAGTACTTC.

This clonotype was seen only a few times. The chain combines TRBV20-1 with TRBJ2-4; D possibly uses TRBD1 or TRBD2 (5 bases each). From germline, CDR1 is DFQATT and CDR2 SNEGSKA (reference sequence). This CDR3 spans 13 amino acids. Trimming took 6 bases from V and 1 from J, leaving 10 bases between them. CDR3 in amino acids: CSAAEGAKNIQYF. The CDR3 bases are TGCAGTGCCGCCGAGGGGGCCAAAAACATTCAGTACTTC.

The chain carries TRBV11-2 and TRBJ1-1; tentative D call: TRBD1 (6 bases). Trimming removed 6 bases at V and 5 bases at J, with 13 bases between. The CDR3 consists of 13 residues. Germline V gives CDR1 SGHAT, CDR2 FQNNGV. CDR3 sequence reads: CASRHLQGTEAFF. CDR3 DNA: TGTGCCAGCAGACACCTACAGGGTACTGAAGCTTTCTTT.

In this sample, this clonotype turned up a few times. This chain uses TRBV7-4 with TRBJ2-2, with 9 bases aligning to TRBD2. Germline assignment: CDR1 SGHVT and CDR2 SQSDAQ. This CDR3 has 16 residues. The junction had 8 bases not matched to a gene; V was cut back by 8 bases and J by 1 base. The CDR3 loop reads CASGLSSGVNTGELFF. The CDR3 bases are TGTGCCAGCGGTCTTTCTAGCGGGGTGAACACCGGGGAGCTGTTTTTT.

The chain combines TRBV27 with TRBJ2-4; possible D gene TRBD2, 7 bases. Germline CDR1 reads MNHEY; CDR2 reads SMNVEV (reference sequence). V was shortened by 5 bases and J by 8 bases, with 16 bases between the two germline ends. The CDR3 length is 14 residues. For the CDR3, the DNA is TGTGCCAGCAGTGCCCGACTAGCAGGGGACATTCAGTACTTC. Amino acid sequence: CASSARLAGDIQYF.

V and J are TRBV30 and TRBJ2-1, with D possibly matching TRBD2 (5 bases). Looked up from germline, CDR1 is GTSNPN and CDR2 is SVGIG (reference sequence). The V end was cut by 5 bases, the J end by 7 bases, with 9 bases between. CDR3 length equals 11 residues. As DNA, the CDR3 is TGTGCCTGGGGACTGAGTAATGAGCAGTTCTTC. Translation: CAWGLSNEQFF.

This clonotype was counted between two and nine times. This rearrangement joins TRBV7-8 to TRBJ2-7; TRBD1 matches at 7 bases. The CDR3 is 14 amino acids. Germline V CDR1 and CDR2: SGHVS, FQNEAQ. V lost 5 bases, J lost 1 base, and 5 bases stayed unmatched. The chain's CDR3 is CASSKGQSSYEQYF. The DNA of the CDR3 is TGTGCCAGCAGCAAGGGACAGAGTTCCTACGAGCAGTACTTC.

This clonotype was detected a few times. The chain joins TRBV7-8 to TRBJ2-3, with 7 bases matching TRBD2. V shed 8 bases, J shed 4 bases, and the junction held 12 bases outside the gene matches. The germline gives CDR1 SGHVS, CDR2 FQNEAQ. The CDR3 is 15 residues long. The CDR3 region is CASGPRGGRSDTQYF. The CDR3 DNA sequence: TGTGCCAGCGGACCGCGGGGCGGGAGATCAGATACGCAGTATTTT.

The chain carries TRBV7-9 and TRBJ2-1, with a possible D match to TRBD2 (6 bases). V lost 7 bases and J 0 bases, leaving 10 bases between the germline ends. This CDR3 has 14 residues. Germline CDR1 reads SEHNR; CDR2 reads FQNEAQ (reference sequence). The CDR3 here is CASTREVSYNEQFF. DNA of the CDR3: TGTGCCAGCACAAGGGAGGTCTCCTACAATGAGCAGTTCTTC.

The chain couples TRBV6-5 to TRBJ2-7, with D perhaps matching TRBD1 (6 bases). V was shortened by 6 bases and J by 2 bases, with 20 bases between the two germline ends. The CDR3 spans 16 residues. The germline V gene encodes CDR1 MNHEY and CDR2 SVGAGI. The CDR3 sequence is CASSVRASGVTYEQYF. The CDR3 DNA is TGTGCCAGCAGCGTAAGAGCGTCAGGGGTGACCTACGAGCAGTACTTC.

The chain is built from TRBV10-2 and TRBJ2-5; the D gene is possibly TRBD2 (7 bases). Germline V gene lookup returns CDR1 WSHSY and CDR2 SAAADI. Trimming removed 6 bases from V and 3 bases from J, with 11 bases in between. The CDR3 length is 13 residues. The CDR3 here is CASRLGGEETQYF. The CDR3 coding sequence is TGCGCCAGCAGATTAGGGGGGGAAGAGACCCAGTACTTC.

V gene TRBV10-3 combines with J gene TRBJ1-5; no clear D. Trimming cost V 2 bases and J 7 bases, with 12 bases left between them. This CDR3 region has 14 residues. Germline values: CDR1 ENHRY, CDR2 SYGVKD. Here the CDR3 reads CAISEGVGVQPQHF. CDR3 nucleotides: TGTGCCATCAGTGAGGGGGTCGGGGTGCAGCCCCAGCATTTT.

The chain recombines TRBV20-1 with TRBJ1-1, with 9 nucleotides matching TRBD1. V was clipped by 7 bases and J by 0 bases; unmatched bases: 12. Germline V gives CDR1 DFQATT, CDR2 SNEGSKA (reference sequence). The CDR3 runs to 16 residues. CDR3: CSVSGTGYLLNTEAFF. The CDR3 DNA follows: TGCAGTGTCTCAGGGACAGGGTATTTGTTGAACACTGAAGCTTTCTTT.

The J gene is TRBJ2-1, the V gene TRBV20-1, with a tentative D call TRBD2 (6 bases). The V end was cut by 5 bases, the J end by 7 bases, with 15 bases between. The CDR3 has 13 residues. Germline CDR1 and CDR2: DFQATT and SNEGSKA (reference sequence). The CDR3 DNA reads as TGCAGTGCTGGAAAGACTAGTCCGAATGAGCAGTTCTTC. This codes for CSAGKTSPNEQFF.

CDR3 nucleotides: TGCGCCAGCAGCGGTACCCGGACAGGGGGGTTCTATGGCTACACCTTC. Encoded protein: CASSGTRTGGFYGYTF. This chain uses TRBV5-1 with TRBJ1-2; 10 nucleotides match TRBD1. Losses at the gene ends were 4 bases for V and 4 bases for J; bases not matched to a gene: 10. The CDR3 length is 16 residues. The germline gives CDR1 SGHRS, CDR2 YFSETQ.

This sequence joins TRBV11-1 and TRBJ2-1, with D unclear. This CDR3 has 11 residues. From germline, CDR1 is SGHAT and CDR2 FQDESV (reference sequence). The V gene lost 3 bases and the J gene lost 5 bases, with 2 bases spanning the gap. CDR3 loop: CASSFDNEQFF. In DNA, the CDR3 is TGTGCCAGCAGCTTTGACAATGAGCAGTTCTTC.

The chain combines TRBV15 with TRBJ2-3; no firm D call. Looked up from germline, CDR1 is LNHNV and CDR2 is YYDKDF (reference sequence). Trimming cost V 7 bases and J 0 bases, with 14 bases left between them. The length of the CDR3 is 15 residues. CDR3 in amino acids: CATKGLEDSTDTQYF. The CDR3 DNA reads as TGTGCCACCAAAGGGCTAGAGGATAGCACAGATACGCAGTATTTT.

The chain recombines TRBV30 with TRBJ1-1, with a tentative D call TRBD1 (5 bases). The germline V gene has CDR1 GTSNPN and CDR2 SVGIG (reference sequence). This CDR3 contains 12 residues. This chain's CDR3 is CTFQGQNTEAFF. The CDR3 DNA is TGTACCTTCCAAGGACAGAACACTGAAGCTTTCTTT.

V usage is TRBV7-8 and J usage is TRBJ2-7, with D perhaps matching TRBD1 (6 bases). V lost 5 bases, J lost 4 bases, and 15 bases lay in between. There are 14 residues in the CDR3. CDR1 and CDR2 from the germline V gene are SGHVS and FQNEAQ. The CDR3 region is CASSAPDSSYEQYF. CDR3 DNA: TGTGCCAGCAGCGCCCCGGACAGCTCATACGAGCAGTACTTC.